These 9 T cell receptor beta chains share one sample of origin, sequenced in a study of T cell changes during pregnancy in multiple sclerosis. Data came from immunoSEQ multiplex PCR; TCRdb stores just in-frame clones and leaves some out. The repertoire has 50,000 to 80,000 clones, roughly 92% of them found once; the top ten carry roughly 1.5%. Sequenced here: peripheral blood, sampled in the second trimester of pregnancy. The receptors come from a female donor with multiple sclerosis, enrolled in a pregnancy study.

The genes are TRBV10-3 and TRBJ2-2; 13 bases fit TRBD2. The V segment lost 8 bases and the J segment 7 bases; nucleotides outside the gene matches: 7. Germline V CDR1 and CDR2: ENHRY, SYGVKD. This CDR3 is 15 amino acids long. CDR3 protein: CAIQTGLAGDGELFF. CDR3 DNA sequence: TGTGCCATCCAGACCGGACTAGCGGGAGACGGGGAGCTGTTTTTT.

This sequence joins TRBV7-9 and TRBJ1-1; 7 nucleotides agree with TRBD1. The CDR3 is 15 amino acids. Germline assignment: CDR1 SEHNR and CDR2 FQNEAQ (reference sequence). The trim removed 6 bases at V and 5 bases at J, leaving 12 bases unmatched. CDR3 amino acids: CASRYPSGGWTEAFF. The DNA of the CDR3 is TGTGCCAGCAGGTATCCCTCAGGGGGATGGACTGAAGCTTTCTTT.

In this sample, this clone turned up once. This chain links TRBV16 with TRBJ2-1; TRBD2 might be the D (5 bases). V shed 4 bases and J shed 0 bases, with 19 bases lying between them. This CDR3 contains 18 residues. The germline V gene has CDR1 KGHSY and CDR2 FQNENV. As DNA, the CDR3 is TGTGCCAGCAGCCCCCGAGCCGGGATGTTAAACTCCTACAATGAGCAGTTCTTC. Residues: CASSPRAGMLNSYNEQFF.

The genes are TRBV19 and TRBJ1-5; 8 nucleotides align to TRBD1. Unmatched junction bases numbered 1, after V lost 4 bases and J lost 2 bases. Germline values: CDR1 LNHDA, CDR2 SQIVND (reference sequence). CDR3 size: 14 residues. CDR3 protein: CASSTTGGNQPQHF. CDR3 in DNA: TGTGCCAGTAGTACGACAGGGGGCAATCAGCCCCAGCATTTT.

The CDR3 region has the DNA TGTGCCAGCAGTTATCTCACCGGGACAGAGTATGGCTACACCTTC. Residues: CASSYLTGTEYGYTF. This chain links TRBV6-5 with TRBJ1-2; 7 bases agree with TRBD1. CDR1 and CDR2 from the germline V gene are MNHEY and SVGAGI. The CDR3 extends over 15 amino acids. V lost 3 bases, J lost 5 bases, and 9 bases stayed unmatched.

This clone was seen a few times. CDR3 protein: CASSSYSGNTIYF. CDR3 DNA: TGCGCCAGCAGCTCTTACTCTGGAAACACCATATATTTT. The J gene is TRBJ1-3, the V gene TRBV5-1; D remains unclear. Trimming left V 3 bases short and J 0 bases short, with 4 bases between. The germline CDR1 and CDR2 sequences are SGHRS and YFSETQ. The CDR3 runs 13 residues.

This clone was recorded a few times. This chain uses TRBV30 with TRBJ1-1, with 12 bases matching TRBD1. This CDR3 spans 13 amino acids. In germline, CDR1 is GTSNPN, CDR2 SVGIG (reference sequence). Trimming took 1 base from V and 6 from J; bases not matched to a gene: 0. The CDR3 DNA reads as TGTGCCTGGAGTGGGGACAGGGGGCCTGAAGCTTTCTTT. Translation gives CAWSGDRGPEAFF. The full variable domain, in which reference TRBV30 and TRBJ1-1 provide the parts outside the CDR3, is SQTIHQWPATLVQPVGSPLSLECTVEGTSNPNLYWYRQAAGRGLQLLFYSVGIGQISSEVPQNLSASRPQDRQFILSSKKLLLSDSGFYLCAWSGDRGPEAFFGQGTRLTVV.

This chain joins TRBV6-5 and TRBJ2-7, with unresolved D. V was clipped by 5 bases and J by 4 bases, with 12 bases between them. The CDR3 consists of 13 residues. CDR1 MNHEY and CDR2 SVGAGI come from the germline V gene. The DNA for the CDR3 is TGTGCCAGCAGTCTCAGGTTCCGGTACGAGCAGTACTTC. Protein: CASSLRFRYEQYF.

The chain is built from TRBV6-4 and TRBJ1-5, with 7 bases that match TRBD1. The ends lost 2 bases at V and 6 bases at J; junction bases unmatched: 10. The germline CDR1 and CDR2 sequences are MRHNA and SNTAGT. There are 16 residues in the CDR3. CDR3 nucleotide sequence: TGTGCCAGCAGTGACCTGATGGACAGGTTTGGTCAGCCCCAGCATTTT. Protein: CASSDLMDRFGQPQHF.